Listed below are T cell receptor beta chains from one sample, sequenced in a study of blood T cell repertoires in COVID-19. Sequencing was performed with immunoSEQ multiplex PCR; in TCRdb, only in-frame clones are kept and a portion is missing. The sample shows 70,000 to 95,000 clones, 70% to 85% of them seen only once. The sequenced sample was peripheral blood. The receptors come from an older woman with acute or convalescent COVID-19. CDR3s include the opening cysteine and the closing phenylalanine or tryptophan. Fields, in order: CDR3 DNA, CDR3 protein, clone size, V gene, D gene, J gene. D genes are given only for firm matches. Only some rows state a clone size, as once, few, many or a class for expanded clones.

TGTGCCAGCAGTTTCCGTAGCGGGACGCCCTACAATGAGCAGTTCTTC CASSFRSGTPYNEQFF - TRBV27 TRBD2 TRBJ2-1
TGTGCCAGCAGTTCAGGGGGCAGATCACCCCTCCACTTT CASSSGGRSPLHF - TRBV6-5 TRBD1 TRBJ1-6
TGTGCCAGCAGCCTGACTAGCGACTCCTACGAGCAGTACTTC CASSLTSDSYEQYF once TRBV7-9 TRBD2 TRBJ2-7
TGTGCCAGCAGTCACTCCTTGGACAGGGCGACCACTGAAGCTTTCTTT CASSHSLDRATTEAFF - TRBV25-1 TRBD1 TRBJ1-1
TGTGCCACCAGTGAGGCTAGGGACATTCAAGGTACGCAGTATTTT CATSEARDIQGTQYF - TRBV24-1 - TRBJ2-3
TGTGCCAGTAGTATTAGACAGGCCGTGAGCACAGATACGCAGTATTTT CASSIRQAVSTDTQYF - TRBV19 - TRBJ2-3
TGCGCCAGCAGCCAAGGGGGACTAGCGCTCAACAATGAGCAGTTCTTC CASSQGGLALNNEQFF - TRBV5-1 TRBD2 TRBJ2-1
TGTGCCAGCAGTTTACAGGGTCTTTCAAAAGAGACCCAGTACTTC CASSLQGLSKETQYF - TRBV27 - TRBJ2-5
TGTGCCAGTAGTATTCGGTGGGCACCTGGACTGAGCAATCAGCCCCAGCATTTT CASSIRWAPGLSNQPQHF - TRBV19 - TRBJ1-5
TGTGCCAGCACTGGGGGCAGCTGGGGAGATAACTATGGCTACACCTTC CASTGGSWGDNYGYTF - TRBV2 - TRBJ1-2
TGTGCCAGCAGCCGAAATCCAATAGTCAGGGGGCCCTCAACTAATGAAAAACTGTTTTTT CASSRNPIVRGPSTNEKLFF - TRBV7-8 TRBD1 TRBJ1-4
TGTGCCAGCAGAGAAGCGGGAGCGAGTACCGGGGAGCTGTTTTTT CASREAGASTGELFF once TRBV2 TRBD2 TRBJ2-2
TGTGCCATCAGTGAAGGGGACACTAGCAATCAGCCCCAGCATTTT CAISEGDTSNQPQHF - TRBV10-3 - TRBJ1-5
TGCGCCAGCAAACCGGGACAGACTTCGTATGGCTACACCTTC CASKPGQTSYGYTF - TRBV5-1 TRBD1 TRBJ1-2
TGTGCCAGCAGCGTTGGAGGCTATGGCTACACCTTC CASSVGGYGYTF - TRBV9 - TRBJ1-2
TGTGCCAGCAGTGGTACAGGGTTAGTTCTGACAGATACGCAGTATTTT CASSGTGLVLTDTQYF - TRBV6-6 - TRBJ2-3
TGTGCCAGCAGCGTAGACAGGGTGAACGAAAAACTGTTTTTT CASSVDRVNEKLFF - TRBV5-4 TRBD1 TRBJ1-4
TGCGCCAGCAGCTTGGGCCCCGGGGGCTCCTACGAGCAGTACTTC CASSLGPGGSYEQYF - TRBV5-1 - TRBJ2-7
TGTGCCAGCAGCTCCCGACTAGCGGGAGACTACGAGCAGTACTTC CASSSRLAGDYEQYF - TRBV9 TRBD2 TRBJ2-7
TGTGCCAGCAGCTCCTACACAGATACGCAGTATTTT CASSSYTDTQYF - TRBV7-3 - TRBJ2-3
TGTGCCAGCAGTGACAGGGTTACTTCACCCCTCCACTTT CASSDRVTSPLHF - TRBV2 - TRBJ1-6
TGTGCCACCAGCTATATAGCGGGGGGACAAGAGACCCAGTACTTC CATSYIAGGQETQYF - TRBV15 TRBD2 TRBJ2-5
TGTGCCAGCAGCAGGGACAGGTCGGGTAACTATGGCTACACCTTC CASSRDRSGNYGYTF - TRBV5-4 TRBD1 TRBJ1-2
TGTGCCAGCAGTTACACCGGACAGGGCGCCGAAGCTTTCTTT CASSYTGQGAEAFF - TRBV6-5 TRBD1 TRBJ1-1
TGTGCCACCAGTGAGCCTACAGGGAATTATGGCTACACCTTC CATSEPTGNYGYTF - TRBV24-1 - TRBJ1-2
TGCGCCAGCAGCTTGGACAAAGAGACCCAGTACTTC CASSLDKETQYF - TRBV5-1 - TRBJ2-5
TGTGCCAGCAGCTTAGGGACAGGGGTTGAAAAACTGTTTTTT CASSLGTGVEKLFF - TRBV5-6 TRBD1 TRBJ1-4
TGTGCCAGCAGTGCTCCGGGACAGTCGATTGTCGACGAGCAGTACTTC CASSAPGQSIVDEQYF - TRBV27 TRBD1 TRBJ2-7
TGTGCCAGCAGCCGGGGGGACAGGATCAATCAGCCCCAGCATTTT CASSRGDRINQPQHF - TRBV5-8 TRBD1 TRBJ1-5
TGTGCCAGCAAGGGGGGGGGAGAGACCCAGTACTTC CASKGGGETQYF - TRBV2 - TRBJ2-5
TGTGCCACCAGCAGCGGGGGGAACACTGAAGCTTTCTTT CATSSGGNTEAFF - TRBV15 - TRBJ1-1
TGTGCCAGCAGTTTCAAACAATTTGTCTTC CASSFKQFVF - TRBV12-3/TRBV12-4 - TRBJ2-1
TGTGCCAGCAGCCAAGCGGGGACAGGGGGCAATCAGCCCCAGCATTTT CASSQAGTGGNQPQHF - TRBV3-1/TRBV3-2 TRBD1 TRBJ1-5
TGTGCCAGCAGTACCGGGACAGGGCGTCCCCAGCATTTT CASSTGTGRPQHF - TRBV12-3/TRBV12-4 TRBD1 TRBJ1-5
TGCGCCAGCAGCTTGGACGGGAATAATCAGCCCCAGCATTTT CASSLDGNNQPQHF - TRBV5-1 - TRBJ1-5
TGTGCCAGCAGCCAATTTAACAGGGGGTACGAGCAGTACTTC CASSQFNRGYEQYF - TRBV3-1/TRBV3-2 TRBD1 TRBJ2-7
TGTGCCAGCAGTTTCCGCGGGGGGCTCGCTGAAGCTTTCTTT CASSFRGGLAEAFF once TRBV28 - TRBJ1-1
TGCGCCAGCAGCCTAGGACTACCCCACGAGCAGTACTTC CASSLGLPHEQYF once TRBV5-1 - TRBJ2-7
TGTGCCTGGAGACTTAGCGGGAGTGGGGGCTACGAGCAGTACTTC CAWRLSGSGGYEQYF - TRBV30 TRBD2 TRBJ2-7
TGTGCCAGCAGTTACCAATGGAACACTGAAGCTTTCTTT CASSYQWNTEAFF - TRBV6-5 - TRBJ1-1
TGTGTCACGGACACCAACACCGGGGAGCTGTTTTTT CVTDTNTGELFF - TRBV21-1 - TRBJ2-2
TGCAGTGCTAGCCGACTAAATGAGCAGTTCTTC CSASRLNEQFF - TRBV20-1 - TRBJ2-1
TGCGCCAGCAGCTTCGGGGGGGAATATGGCTACACCTTC CASSFGGEYGYTF - TRBV5-1 - TRBJ1-2
TGCGCCAGCAGCCAAGCGGGTACCGGCTATTCCTACGAGCAGTACTTC CASSQAGTGYSYEQYF - TRBV4-1 - TRBJ2-7
TGTGCCAGCAGAAAAGACAGGGGGCCTTTCTACGAGCAGTACTTC CASRKDRGPFYEQYF - TRBV5-4 TRBD1 TRBJ2-7
TGTGCCAGCAGCCAAGTCCCGGGAGGTATGGCTGGGGCCAACGTCCTGACTTTC CASSQVPGGMAGANVLTF - TRBV3-1/TRBV3-2 TRBD2 TRBJ2-6
TGTGCCACCAGTGATGGACAGGGCGGGAACACTGAAGCTTTCTTT CATSDGQGGNTEAFF - TRBV24-1 TRBD1 TRBJ1-1
TGTGCCAGCAGCTTAGCGGAGGGGATCAATGGCTACACCTTC CASSLAEGINGYTF - TRBV11-2 - TRBJ1-2
TGTGCCAGCAGCGGGACAGGGGTTTTCAGGGGCTACACCTTC CASSGTGVFRGYTF - TRBV6-5 TRBD1 TRBJ1-2
TGTGCCAGCAGTTTAATCCGGGGCAATCAGCCCCAGCATTTT CASSLIRGNQPQHF few TRBV28 - TRBJ1-5
TGCGCCAGCAGCGCCCGGGACTCATTTGACGATGAGCAGTTCTTC CASSARDSFDDEQFF - TRBV4-1 - TRBJ2-1
TGTGCCAGCAGTCGGACAGGGTTGGACGAGCAGTACTTC CASSRTGLDEQYF - TRBV2 TRBD1 TRBJ2-7
TGTGCCAGCAGTGACAGGGATGGCAATCAGCCCCAGCATTTT CASSDRDGNQPQHF - TRBV2 - TRBJ1-5
TGTGCCAGCAGTTTACGGAGGGGGGGTGGGGACGAGCAGTACTTC CASSLRRGGGDEQYF - TRBV27 - TRBJ2-7
TGCGCCAGCAGACACGTCGCAGGGGACGGCTACGAGCAGTACTTC CASRHVAGDGYEQYF few TRBV5-1 - TRBJ2-7
TGTGCCAGCGGGGACTGGGACTATGGCTACACCTTC CASGDWDYGYTF - TRBV2 - TRBJ1-2
TGTGCCAGCAGTTTCTCGGGAACAATTCAACCCCTCCACTTT CASSFSGTIQPLHF once TRBV28 - TRBJ1-6